The source of this T cell receptor (beta chain) is a study of blood T cell repertoires in COVID-19. Study overall: Samples representing acute and convalescent COVID-19 were sourced from the United States, Italy and Spain. In each case, the material was cDNA or gDNA derived from T cells, B-cell-depleted T cells, or PBMCs.

In the authors' methods: Estimation of nucleated cell counts was performed using reference gene primer amplification. Profiled with immunoSEQ multiplex PCR; TCRdb holds only in-frame clones, not every one. The DNA was the basis for D and trimming; V, J and clone size are from that table. The sample carries roughly 80,000 clones, 75% to 95% recorded once. The CDR3 spans 16 residues. The junction had 7 bases not matched to a gene; V was cut back by 3 bases and J by 5 bases. Germline CDR1 and CDR2: LGHDT and YNNKEL (reference sequence). The clonotype originates from a woman in her 50s in a cohort sampled during active COVID-19. The source material was peripheral blood. This chain joins TRBV3-1 (or the pseudogene TRBV3-2) and TRBJ2-1; TRBD2 aligns across 10 bases. DNA for the CDR3: TGTGCCAGCAGCCAGGACCTAGCGGGAGTCAACAATGAGCAGTTCTTC. Residues: CASSQDLAGVNNEQFF.